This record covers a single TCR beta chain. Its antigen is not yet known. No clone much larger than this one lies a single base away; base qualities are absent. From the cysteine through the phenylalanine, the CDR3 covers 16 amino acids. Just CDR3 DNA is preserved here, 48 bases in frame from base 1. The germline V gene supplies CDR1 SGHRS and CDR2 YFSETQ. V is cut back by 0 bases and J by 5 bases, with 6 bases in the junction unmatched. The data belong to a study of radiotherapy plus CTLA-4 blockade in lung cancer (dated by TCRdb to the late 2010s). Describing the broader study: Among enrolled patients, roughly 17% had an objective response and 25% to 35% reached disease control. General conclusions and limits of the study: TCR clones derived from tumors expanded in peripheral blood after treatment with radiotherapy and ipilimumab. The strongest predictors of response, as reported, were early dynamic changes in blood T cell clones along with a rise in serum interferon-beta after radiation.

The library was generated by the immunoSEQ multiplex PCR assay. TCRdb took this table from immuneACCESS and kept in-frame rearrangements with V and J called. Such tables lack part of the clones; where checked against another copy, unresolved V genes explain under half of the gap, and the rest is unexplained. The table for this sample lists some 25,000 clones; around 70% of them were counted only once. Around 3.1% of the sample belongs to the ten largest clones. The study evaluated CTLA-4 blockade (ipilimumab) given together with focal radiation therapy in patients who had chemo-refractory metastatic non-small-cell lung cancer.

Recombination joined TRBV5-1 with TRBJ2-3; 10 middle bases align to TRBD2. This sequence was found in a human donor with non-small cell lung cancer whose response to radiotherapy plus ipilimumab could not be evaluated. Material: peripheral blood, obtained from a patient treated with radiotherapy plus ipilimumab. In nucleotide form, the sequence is TGCGCCAGCAGCTTGGCGCTAGCGGGAGCGGGAGATACGCAGTATTTT. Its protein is CASSLALAGAGDTQYF.